A selection of T cell receptor beta chains follows, all from one sample in a study of technical replicates of blood from several donors. Clones were read by immunoSEQ multiplex PCR, and TCRdb kept only the in-frame ones, dropping some. The sample has about 69,000 clones; 80% to 90% are singletons. The specimen was PBMCs. All receptors derive from a human donor in good health. Some clones in this sample may be carry-over from other donors' samples. CDR3s include the opening cysteine and the closing phenylalanine or tryptophan. The order of the fields is J gene, V gene, D gene, clone size, CDR3 DNA, CDR3 protein. The D gene is left open where the match is weak. Some rows have no size entry. The others give once, few or many, or a class for an expanded clone.

J gene: TRBJ2-7
V gene: TRBV5-5
D gene: TRBD1
clone size: -
CDR3 DNA: TGTGCCAGCAGCCGGACAGGGAAACCCTACGAGCAGTACTTC
CDR3 protein: CASSRTGKPYEQYF

J gene: TRBJ1-6
V gene: TRBV21-1
D gene: -
clone size: few
CDR3 DNA: TGTGCCAGCAGGTTACAGGGCAATTCACCCCTCCACTTT
CDR3 protein: CASRLQGNSPLHF

J gene: TRBJ2-7
V gene: TRBV14
D gene: -
clone size: -
CDR3 DNA: TGTGCCAGCAGCCTCCTCCGGGACACCTACGAGCAGTACTTC
CDR3 protein: CASSLLRDTYEQYF

J gene: TRBJ1-6
V gene: TRBV4-3
D gene: -
clone size: -
CDR3 DNA: TGCGCCAGCAGCCTCCAACGCCCAGGGGATTCACCCCTCCACTTT
CDR3 protein: CASSLQRPGDSPLHF

J gene: TRBJ2-2
V gene: TRBV6-5
D gene: TRBD1
clone size: -
CDR3 DNA: TGTGCCAGCAGAAGGACAGGGTTCGACACCGGGGAGCTGTTTTTT
CDR3 protein: CASRRTGFDTGELFF

J gene: TRBJ1-1
V gene: TRBV27
D gene: -
clone size: -
CDR3 DNA: TGTGCCAGCAGTTTCCGAACGGGACAACTGAACACTGAAGCTTTCTTT
CDR3 protein: CASSFRTGQLNTEAFF

J gene: TRBJ2-7
V gene: TRBV7-8
D gene: -
clone size: -
CDR3 DNA: TGTGCCAGCAGCTTAGGGCGGAACTACGAGCAGTACTTC
CDR3 protein: CASSLGRNYEQYF

J gene: TRBJ2-5
V gene: TRBV9
D gene: TRBD2
clone size: -
CDR3 DNA: TGTGCCAGCAGCGTAGGATCGAGCGGGGGAACCGCGGGAGAGACCCAGTACTTC
CDR3 protein: CASSVGSSGGTAGETQYF

J gene: TRBJ1-3
V gene: TRBV18
D gene: -
clone size: few
CDR3 DNA: TGTGCCAGCTCACCACCTGGGGCAACCGGAAACACCATATATTTT
CDR3 protein: CASSPPGATGNTIYF

J gene: TRBJ2-1
V gene: TRBV5-5
D gene: -
clone size: once
CDR3 DNA: TGTGCCAGCAGCTTGGCCGTAATGGGGTGGGAGAACTACAATGAGCAGTTCTTC
CDR3 protein: CASSLAVMGWENYNEQFF

J gene: TRBJ1-1
V gene: TRBV6-5
D gene: -
clone size: -
CDR3 DNA: TGTGCCAGCAGTTTCGGCGGTATGAACACTGAAGCTTTCTTT
CDR3 protein: CASSFGGMNTEAFF

J gene: TRBJ2-2
V gene: TRBV27
D gene: TRBD2
clone size: once
CDR3 DNA: TGTGCCAGCAGTCCGAGGACTAGCGGGAGAGGAGCCGGGGAGCTGTTTTTT
CDR3 protein: CASSPRTSGRGAGELFF

J gene: TRBJ1-3
V gene: TRBV2
D gene: TRBD1
clone size: -
CDR3 DNA: TGTGCCAGCAGCCTTGGACAGGTGCACTCTGGAAACACCATATATTTT
CDR3 protein: CASSLGQVHSGNTIYF

J gene: TRBJ1-1
V gene: TRBV9
D gene: -
clone size: few
CDR3 DNA: TGTGCCAGCAGCGTAGCGCAGTCCACTGAAGCTTTCTTT
CDR3 protein: CASSVAQSTEAFF

J gene: TRBJ2-5
V gene: TRBV5-5
D gene: TRBD2
clone size: -
CDR3 DNA: TGTGCCAGCAGCGGACGGACTAGCGGGAGGGGTGAGACCCAGTACTTC
CDR3 protein: CASSGRTSGRGETQYF

J gene: TRBJ2-7
V gene: TRBV7-9
D gene: -
clone size: -
CDR3 DNA: TGTGCCAGCAGCTTAGTAACGGGGAACTACGAGCAGTACTTC
CDR3 protein: CASSLVTGNYEQYF

J gene: TRBJ2-5
V gene: TRBV4-3
D gene: -
clone size: once
CDR3 DNA: TGCGCCAGCAGCCAAGAGATAGCCAAGACCCAGTACTTC
CDR3 protein: CASSQEIAKTQYF

J gene: TRBJ2-7
V gene: TRBV29-1
D gene: -
clone size: -
CDR3 DNA: TGCAGCGTTGAAAAAGGGAGGAACGAGCAGTACTTC
CDR3 protein: CSVEKGRNEQYF

J gene: TRBJ1-5
V gene: TRBV2
D gene: -
clone size: -
CDR3 DNA: TGTGCCAGCAGGAACAGGATTAGGGACAATCAGCCCCAGCATTTT
CDR3 protein: CASRNRIRDNQPQHF

J gene: TRBJ2-3
V gene: TRBV5-1
D gene: -
clone size: -
CDR3 DNA: TGCGCCAGCAGCTGGGCGGGGGCGTACGGAGATACGCAGTATTTT
CDR3 protein: CASSWAGAYGDTQYF

J gene: TRBJ2-3
V gene: TRBV9
D gene: TRBD1
clone size: few
CDR3 DNA: TGTGCCAGCAGCGGGACAGGAACAGATACGCAGTATTTT
CDR3 protein: CASSGTGTDTQYF

J gene: TRBJ2-7
V gene: TRBV21-1
D gene: -
clone size: -
CDR3 DNA: TGTGCCAGCAGCAAAAGGACAAGACCCTACGAGCAGTACTTC
CDR3 protein: CASSKRTRPYEQYF

J gene: TRBJ2-7
V gene: TRBV6-1
D gene: TRBD1
clone size: -
CDR3 DNA: TGTGCCAGCAGCACCGGGGGGACAGGGACCTACGAGCAGTACTTC
CDR3 protein: CASSTGGTGTYEQYF

J gene: TRBJ2-7
V gene: TRBV28
D gene: -
clone size: -
CDR3 DNA: TGTGCCAGTACCGCGGACTACGAGCAGTACTTC
CDR3 protein: CASTADYEQYF

J gene: TRBJ1-4
V gene: TRBV11-2
D gene: -
clone size: -
CDR3 DNA: TGTGCCAGCAGCCGATTATCGGGACTTAATGAAAAACTGTTTTTT
CDR3 protein: CASSRLSGLNEKLFF

J gene: TRBJ2-7
V gene: TRBV25-1
D gene: -
clone size: -
CDR3 DNA: TGTGCCAGCAGTTCGGGGTACGAGCAGTACTTC
CDR3 protein: CASSSGYEQYF

J gene: TRBJ2-1
V gene: TRBV7-2
D gene: TRBD2
clone size: -
CDR3 DNA: TGTGCCAGCAGCAGCATGATAGCTAGCGGGAGTTCCTGGGGGAATGAGCAGTTCTTC
CDR3 protein: CASSSMIASGSSWGNEQFF

J gene: TRBJ2-3
V gene: TRBV4-2
D gene: TRBD1
clone size: -
CDR3 DNA: TGTGCCAGCAGCCAAGAAGGAGGGACAGGAACAGATACGCAGTATTTT
CDR3 protein: CASSQEGGTGTDTQYF

J gene: TRBJ2-7
V gene: TRBV6-1
D gene: TRBD1
clone size: -
CDR3 DNA: TGTGCCAGCAGGGGGGGACAGGGAGCCTACGAGCAGTACTTC
CDR3 protein: CASRGGQGAYEQYF

J gene: TRBJ1-6
V gene: TRBV7-2
D gene: TRBD1
clone size: -
CDR3 DNA: TGTGCCAGCAGCTTAAGGACAGGGAGCTCCTATAATTCACCCCTCCACTTT
CDR3 protein: CASSLRTGSSYNSPLHF

J gene: TRBJ2-7
V gene: TRBV7-9
D gene: TRBD2
clone size: -
CDR3 DNA: TGTGCCAGCAGCTTTAGGGGAGCTAGCGGGGGCTACGAGCAGTACTTC
CDR3 protein: CASSFRGASGGYEQYF

J gene: TRBJ2-3
V gene: TRBV27
D gene: TRBD2
clone size: -
CDR3 DNA: TGTGCCAGCAGTCCCCTTCGCGGGAGGGGCACAGATACGCAGTATTTT
CDR3 protein: CASSPLRGRGTDTQYF

J gene: TRBJ2-1
V gene: TRBV21-1
D gene: -
clone size: -
CDR3 DNA: TGTGCCAGCAGTAACGCGACTAGCGGACACTCGAGCTCCTACAATGAGCAGTTCTTC
CDR3 protein: CASSNATSGHSSSYNEQFF

J gene: TRBJ2-1
V gene: TRBV10-3
D gene: TRBD1
clone size: -
CDR3 DNA: TGTGCCATCAGCTCCGGGACAGGGACCTTCTACAATGAGCAGTTCTTC
CDR3 protein: CAISSGTGTFYNEQFF

J gene: TRBJ1-5
V gene: TRBV2
D gene: -
clone size: -
CDR3 DNA: TGTGCCAGCAAGCCACAGTTTAGCAATCAGCCCCAGCATTTT
CDR3 protein: CASKPQFSNQPQHF

J gene: TRBJ2-2
V gene: TRBV5-1
D gene: TRBD2
clone size: -
CDR3 DNA: TGCGCCAGCAGGATTCTAGCGGGGGTGTCAGGGGAGCTGTTTTTT
CDR3 protein: CASRILAGVSGELFF

J gene: TRBJ2-2
V gene: TRBV25-1
D gene: TRBD1
clone size: -
CDR3 DNA: TGTGCCAGCAGTGACAGGGGGCGGGACGGGGAGCTGTTTTTT
CDR3 protein: CASSDRGRDGELFF

J gene: TRBJ2-1
V gene: TRBV5-1
D gene: -
clone size: -
CDR3 DNA: TGCGCCAGCAGCTTTATGTCTCGAGGGGCCGGGGGCAATGAGCAGTTCTTC
CDR3 protein: CASSFMSRGAGGNEQFF

J gene: TRBJ1-5
V gene: TRBV6-5
D gene: TRBD1
clone size: -
CDR3 DNA: TGTGCCAGCAGCCTTACAGGGGGCGGGCAGCCCCAGCATTTT
CDR3 protein: CASSLTGGGQPQHF

J gene: TRBJ2-7
V gene: TRBV10-3
D gene: TRBD1
clone size: -
CDR3 DNA: TGTGCCTCTTCGGGACAGCCCTACGAGCAGTACTTC
CDR3 protein: CASSGQPYEQYF

J gene: TRBJ2-7
V gene: TRBV7-6
D gene: TRBD1
clone size: -
CDR3 DNA: TGTGCCAGCAGCCCCGGGACAGGGGGCTTCTACGAGCAGTACTTC
CDR3 protein: CASSPGTGGFYEQYF

J gene: TRBJ2-1
V gene: TRBV11-2
D gene: TRBD2
clone size: -
CDR3 DNA: TGTGCCAGCAGCCTCGGACTAGCGTCGAATGAGCAGTTCTTC
CDR3 protein: CASSLGLASNEQFF

J gene: TRBJ2-1
V gene: TRBV30
D gene: -
clone size: -
CDR3 DNA: TGTGCCTGGACTCTAGTGTCCAATGAGCAGTTCTTC
CDR3 protein: CAWTLVSNEQFF

J gene: TRBJ1-5
V gene: TRBV4-2
D gene: -
clone size: few
CDR3 DNA: TGTGCCAGCAGCCCAGGACAGAGGACTGGCAATCAGCCCCAGCATTTT
CDR3 protein: CASSPGQRTGNQPQHF

J gene: TRBJ2-7
V gene: TRBV5-1
D gene: TRBD2
clone size: -
CDR3 DNA: TGCGCCAGCAAGAGGGGGGATTTAGGGAGCGGGAGCTACGAGCAGTACTTC
CDR3 protein: CASKRGDLGSGSYEQYF

J gene: TRBJ2-7
V gene: TRBV11-2
D gene: TRBD1
clone size: -
CDR3 DNA: TGTGCCAGCAGCTTCCCCACCGGGACAGGGGCCTCCTACGAGCAGTACTTC
CDR3 protein: CASSFPTGTGASYEQYF

J gene: TRBJ1-3
V gene: TRBV30
D gene: -
clone size: -
CDR3 DNA: TGTGCCTGGAGTGGCGGGATGACCTCTGGAAACACCATATATTTT
CDR3 protein: CAWSGGMTSGNTIYF

J gene: TRBJ2-1
V gene: TRBV6-7
D gene: -
clone size: few
CDR3 DNA: TGTGCCAGCAGTTACTCGGAACGGGTCAACAATGAGCAGTTCTTC
CDR3 protein: CASSYSERVNNEQFF

J gene: TRBJ2-3
V gene: TRBV4-2
D gene: TRBD2
clone size: -
CDR3 DNA: TGTGCCAGCAGCCAGGGAATTTTTAGTAGCGGGGGGACAGATACGCAGTATTTT
CDR3 protein: CASSQGIFSSGGTDTQYF

J gene: TRBJ2-7
V gene: TRBV10-1
D gene: -
clone size: -
CDR3 DNA: TGCGCCAGGAGTAGGAGGGCCCAAATCTACGAGCAGTACTTC
CDR3 protein: CARSRRAQIYEQYF

J gene: TRBJ2-7
V gene: TRBV9
D gene: TRBD2
clone size: -
CDR3 DNA: TGTGCCAGCAGCGTAGCCCCCAGCGGGAAAATCTACGAGCAGTACTTC
CDR3 protein: CASSVAPSGKIYEQYF

J gene: TRBJ2-7
V gene: TRBV6-5
D gene: TRBD2
clone size: -
CDR3 DNA: TGTGCCAGCAGTTACTTTCGGGGGGCCTACGAGCAGTACTTC
CDR3 protein: CASSYFRGAYEQYF

J gene: TRBJ2-3
V gene: TRBV14
D gene: -
clone size: -
CDR3 DNA: TGTGCCAGCAGCCAACAACCGGGATCGGATACGCAGTATTTT
CDR3 protein: CASSQQPGSDTQYF

J gene: TRBJ1-5
V gene: TRBV6-1
D gene: -
clone size: -
CDR3 DNA: TGTGCCAGCAGGGTCGGTCGTCAGCCCCAGCATTTT
CDR3 protein: CASRVGRQPQHF

J gene: TRBJ1-3
V gene: TRBV25-1
D gene: TRBD1
clone size: -
CDR3 DNA: TGTGCCAGCAGAGAAGACAGGGGGCTTCGTAACACCATATATTTT
CDR3 protein: CASREDRGLRNTIYF

J gene: TRBJ2-1
V gene: TRBV15
D gene: -
clone size: -
CDR3 DNA: TGTGCCACCAGCAGAGGAGATATGAAGGGGTTTGGCTCCTACAATGAGCAGTTCTTC
CDR3 protein: CATSRGDMKGFGSYNEQFF

J gene: TRBJ1-1
V gene: TRBV29-1
D gene: -
clone size: few
CDR3 DNA: TGCAGCGTTACACAGAACACTGAAGCTTTCTTT
CDR3 protein: CSVTQNTEAFF

J gene: TRBJ1-3
V gene: TRBV7-6
D gene: TRBD1
clone size: -
CDR3 DNA: TGTGCCAGCAGCTTAGGCGGGACAGTCCTCTCTGGAAACACCATATATTTT
CDR3 protein: CASSLGGTVLSGNTIYF

J gene: TRBJ2-7
V gene: TRBV29-1
D gene: TRBD1
clone size: -
CDR3 DNA: TGCAGCGTTGTACCGGCAGGGGGCACGCGGGAGCAGTACTTC
CDR3 protein: CSVVPAGGTREQYF

J gene: TRBJ2-2
V gene: TRBV5-6
D gene: -
clone size: -
CDR3 DNA: TGTGCCAGCAGCTCACTCCCTAGCCTCACCGGGGAGCTGTTTTTT
CDR3 protein: CASSSLPSLTGELFF